The 16 T cell receptor beta chains below all came from one sample that was sequenced in a study of CD8 T cells in Susac syndrome. It was with random hexamers that about 0.45 to 1 ug RNA was reverse transcribed. TCRdb re-called the immunoSEQ multiplex PCR reads through MiXCR, storing one row per CDR3 protein. The sample shows 330,000 or so distinct CDR3 sequences, 65% to 90% of them seen only once. The sequenced sample consisted of CD8+ T cells from PBMCs. These receptors all stem from a human donor with multiple sclerosis.

The chain links TRBV12-3 or TRBV12-4 to TRBJ1-4; D ambiguous. Trimming took 1 base from V and 1 from J, leaving 10 bases between them. The CDR3 loop spans 16 amino acids. The CDR3 coding sequence is TGTGCCAGCAGTTTAGGGGTCCTGGGAACTAATGAAAAACTGTTTTTT. Protein: CASSLGVLGTNEKLFF.

V and J are TRBV6-2 or TRBV6-3 and TRBJ2-1; no clear D. Germline lookup yields CDR1 MNHEY and CDR2 SVGEGT. V lost 10 bases, J lost 7 bases, and 11 bases lay in between. CDR3 length: 11 residues. The CDR3 DNA sequence: TGTGCCATTTCGGTTGGGAATGAGCAGTTCTTC. Amino acid sequence: CAISVGNEQFF.

This chain joins TRBV20-1 and TRBJ2-1; 11 nucleotides line up with TRBD2. Germline trimming cut 5 bases from V and 4 bases from J; bases unmatched to any gene: 10. From germline, CDR1 is DFQATT and CDR2 SNEGSKA (reference sequence). This CDR3 contains 16 residues. CDR3 DNA sequence: TGCAGTGCTCAACTAGCGGGAGAAGTGGGTTACAATGAGCAGTTCTTC. Amino acids: CSAQLAGEVGYNEQFF.

CDR3 amino acids: CASSSNDGTLLNEQFF. DNA for the CDR3: TGTGCCAGCAGCTCCAACGACGGAACCCTCCTCAATGAGCAGTTCTTC. The chain carries TRBV7-9 and TRBJ2-1; D is unclear. Looked up from germline, CDR1 is SEHNR and CDR2 is FQNEAQ (reference sequence). Trimming removed 4 bases at V and 6 bases at J, with 19 bases between. This CDR3 is built from 16 residues.

V and J are TRBV9 and TRBJ2-3; D not resolved. Germline CDR1 SGDLS, CDR2 YYNGEE. V was cut by 0 bases and J by 3 bases, with 11 bases left in between. This CDR3 is 15 amino acids long. The CDR3 sequence: CASSVVEGPTDTQYF. The CDR3 DNA reads TGTGCCAGCAGCGTAGTAGAAGGGCCTACAGATACGCAGTATTTT.

V usage is TRBV29-1 and J usage is TRBJ2-7; 8 nucleotides align to TRBD1. Per the germline V gene, CDR1 is SQVTM and CDR2 is ANQGSEA. The CDR3 extends over 15 amino acids. J was trimmed by 5 bases and V by 5 bases; bases with no gene match: 14. The CDR3 protein is CSVKLTGTGFDEQYF. The DNA for the CDR3 is TGCAGCGTTAAATTGACCGGGACAGGCTTCGACGAGCAGTACTTC.

The chain has TRBV7-9 and TRBJ2-1; D possibly corresponds to TRBD1 (6 bases). V was shortened by 3 bases and J by 6 bases, with 15 bases between the two germline ends. Germline-derived CDR1 and CDR2 are SEHNR and FQNEAQ (reference sequence). The length of the CDR3 is 15 residues. The CDR3 nucleotides are TGTGCCAGCAGCTTCTTGGGGGCAGGGCCCAATGAGCAGTTCTTC. Residues: CASSFLGAGPNEQFF.

This clonotype was seen more than once but under ten times. The chain carries TRBV9 and TRBJ2-7; a weak D match, TRBD1 (5 bases). CDR1 is SGDLS, CDR2 YYNGEE, per germline. V lost 2 bases to trimming and J lost 0 bases, with 15 bases between them. This CDR3 has 16 amino acids. CDR3 sequence: CASSVSRQSNSYEQYF. CDR3 nucleotide sequence: TGTGCCAGCAGCGTTTCAAGACAGAGCAACTCCTACGAGCAGTACTTC.

The chain has TRBV4-3 and TRBJ1-3; TRBD1 matches 7 bases. The V gene end was trimmed by 3 bases and the J gene end by 0 bases; junction bases not matched to a gene: 11. The CDR3 has 18 amino acids. CDR1 and CDR2 from the germline V gene are LGHNA and YSLEER. The CDR3 DNA reads TGCGCCAGCAGCCACCCCCAGGGGGGGGACTACTCTGGAAACACCATATATTTT. Amino acids: CASSHPQGGDYSGNTIYF.

This clonotype was counted between two and nine times. The chain has TRBV7-9 and TRBJ2-7, with D hard to call. The V end was cut by 4 bases, the J end by 4 bases, with 8 bases between. The CDR3 spans 12 residues. Per germline, CDR1 SEHNR and CDR2 FQNEAQ (reference sequence). CDR3 coding DNA: TGTGCCAGCAGCTCTGTTAGTTACGAGCAGTACTTC. Amino acids: CASSSVSYEQYF.

V gene TRBV14 combines with J gene TRBJ2-1; no reliable D call. Trimming stripped 3 bases from V and 7 bases from J, with 13 bases between. Germline CDR1 is SGHDN and CDR2 is FVKESK. This CDR3 contains 14 residues. The CDR3 here is CASSHLLLGNEQFF. The DNA for the CDR3 is TGTGCCAGCAGCCATCTTCTCCTAGGGAATGAGCAGTTCTTC. Filled out from reference TRBV14 and TRBJ2-1, the complete variable domain reads EAGVTQFPSHSVIEKGQTVTLRCDPISGHDNLYWYRRVMGKEIKFLLHFVKESKQDESGMPNNRFLAERTGGTYSTLKVQPAELEDSGVYFCASSHLLLGNEQFFGPGTRLTVL.

This chain connects TRBV6-5 to TRBJ1-2; D gene unclear. The CDR3 covers 12 residues. Germline CDR1 MNHEY, CDR2 SVGAGI. V was shortened by 0 bases and J by 7 bases, with 6 bases between the two germline ends. CDR3 in amino acids: CASSYSSSGYTF. The DNA of the CDR3 is TGTGCCAGCAGTTACTCGAGTTCTGGCTACACCTTC.

A few counts support this clonotype. As DNA, the CDR3 is TGTGCCAGCAGCCCTCTTTTAGGGGACTATGGCTACACCTTC. It translates to CASSPLLGDYGYTF. The V call is TRBV7-3, the J call TRBJ1-2; TRBD1 might be the D (5 bases). Germline CDR1 and CDR2: SGHTA and FQGTGA. The V gene lost 5 bases and the J gene lost 3 bases, with 13 bases spanning the gap. The length of the CDR3 is 14 residues.

This chain connects TRBV27 to TRBJ2-3, with D perhaps matching TRBD2 (6 bases). Germline CDR1 reads MNHEY; CDR2 reads SMNVEV (reference sequence). The CDR3 runs 15 residues. The CDR3 sequence is CVGSPGLTSTDTQYF. CDR3 nucleotides: TGTGTCGGCAGCCCTGGACTAACAAGCACAGATACGCAGTATTTT.

The chain joins TRBV7-9 to TRBJ2-5, with 11 bases that match TRBD2. CDR1 SEHNR and CDR2 FQNEAQ come from the germline V gene (reference sequence). The V gene end was trimmed by 2 bases and the J gene end by 5 bases; junction bases not matched to a gene: 7. CDR3 length: 16 amino acids. The CDR3 is CASSLLLAGVRETQYF. CDR3 DNA sequence: TGTGCCAGCAGCTTATTACTAGCGGGAGTCAGGGAGACCCAGTACTTC. Complete variable domain (other parts from reference TRBV7-9 and TRBJ2-5): DTGVSQNPRHKITKRGQNVTFRCDPISEHNRLYWYRQTLGQGPEFLTYFQNEAQLEKSRLLSDRFSAERPKGSFSTLEIQRTEQGDSAMYLCASSLLLAGVRETQYFGPGTRLLVL.

The chain's CDR3 is CASRLDLGPNTEAFF. The CDR3 DNA follows: TGTGCCAGCAGATTGGACCTGGGCCCGAACACTGAAGCTTTCTTT. The rearrangement links TRBV6-1 to TRBJ1-1; D not resolved. V lost 6 bases to trimming and J lost 1 base, with 15 bases between them. Germline CDR1 and CDR2: MNHNS and SASEGT. The CDR3 runs 15 residues.